This T cell receptor (beta chain) was documented in a study of molecular identifiers for immune sequencing clone quantification. Germline values: CDR1 SGHNT, CDR2 YYREEE (reference sequence). With 4 bases removed from V and 0 bases from J, the gap between germline ends came to 8 bases. There are 13 residues in the CDR3. TCRdb itself ran the PCR reads through MiXCR, one entry per CDR3 protein. The sample contains about 630,000 distinct CDR3 sequences, 25% of which appear only once. This clonotype has at least ten counts. This receptor was taken from a human donor in good health. Some libraries in this study had Jurkat cell RNA spiked in. The rearrangement links TRBV5-4 to TRBJ2-7; D remains ambiguous. Sequencing input: naive CD8+ T cells from blood, with Jurkat cell RNA spiked in. Documented subset: FACS-sorted CD8+CD4-CCR7+CD45RA+ naive T cells. The CDR3 nucleotides are TGTGCCAGCAGCCCGAAGGGCTCCTACGAGCAGTACTTC. This sequence encodes CASSPKGSYEQYF.